A single TCR beta chain is shown here with its context. The sample is drawn from a study of blood T cell repertoires in COVID-19. The assay was immunoSEQ multiplex PCR, and TCRdb's table has in-frame clones only and misses some. The sample consists of about 380,000 clones, roughly 91% of them appearing once. The sample taken for sequencing was PBMCs or T cells enriched from blood (not recorded which). This clonotype originated in a woman aged 18-29 years who had recovered from COVID-19.

The DNA for the CDR3 is TGTGCCAGCAGACCCCCGGGACAGGTCGATGGCTACACCTTC. Translating it yields CASRPPGQVDGYTF. V usage is TRBV28 and J usage is TRBJ1-2; TRBD1 matches 8 bases. Germline assignment: CDR1 MDHEN and CDR2 SYDVKM. This CDR3 spans 14 amino acids. The junction had 9 bases not matched to a gene; V was cut back by 6 bases and J by 6 bases.